The present T cell receptor beta chain was sequenced within a study of CD8 T cells in ankylosing spondylitis. Study-wide results and caveats: Several highly homologous variants made up a TCR beta motif that seemed to typify ankylosing spondylitis blood. With a CD8+ phenotype, disease-linked clones were relatively rare in peripheral blood.

V was clipped by 0 bases and J by 4 bases; unmatched bases: 5. The CDR3 loop spans 16 amino acids. Germline V CDR1 and CDR2: SGHRS, YFSETQ. MiXCR was run by TCRdb on the 5' RACE reads, yielding one entry per CDR3 protein. This sample yields about 800,000 distinct CDR3 sequences, of which over 9.5% are seen a single time; around 0.51% belongs to the top ten. Details on this clonotype: The antigen is undetermined.

The clonotype originates from a male donor with ankylosing spondylitis. Material for sequencing was blood, either unsorted or a sorted T cell fraction (not recorded which). This chain joins TRBV5-1 and TRBJ2-1; 9 nucleotides line up with TRBD1. DNA for the CDR3: TGCGCCAGCAGCTTGGCCAGCGGGACAGGGTACAATGAGCAGTTCTTC. Amino acid sequence: CASSLASGTGYNEQFF.